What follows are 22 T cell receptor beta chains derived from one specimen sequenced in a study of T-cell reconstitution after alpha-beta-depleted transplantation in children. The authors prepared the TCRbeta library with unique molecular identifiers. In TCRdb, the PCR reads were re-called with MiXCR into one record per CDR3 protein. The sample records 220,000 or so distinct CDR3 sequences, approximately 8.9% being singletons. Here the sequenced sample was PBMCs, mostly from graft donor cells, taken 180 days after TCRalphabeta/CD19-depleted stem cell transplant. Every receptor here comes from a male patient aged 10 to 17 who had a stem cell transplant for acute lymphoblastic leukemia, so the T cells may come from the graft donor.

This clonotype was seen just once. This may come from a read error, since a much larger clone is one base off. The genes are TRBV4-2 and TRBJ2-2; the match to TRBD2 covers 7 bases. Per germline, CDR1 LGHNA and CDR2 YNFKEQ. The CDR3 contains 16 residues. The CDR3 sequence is CASSQKAGRGTGEQFF. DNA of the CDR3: TGTGCCAGCAGCCAAAAAGCGGGGAGGGGCACCGGGGAGCAGTTTTTT.

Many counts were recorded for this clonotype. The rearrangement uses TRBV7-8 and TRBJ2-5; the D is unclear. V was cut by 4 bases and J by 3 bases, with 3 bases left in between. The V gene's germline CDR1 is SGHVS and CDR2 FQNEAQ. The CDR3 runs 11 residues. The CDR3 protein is CASSYKETQYF. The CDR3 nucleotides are TGTGCCAGCAGCTATAAAGAGACCCAGTACTTC.

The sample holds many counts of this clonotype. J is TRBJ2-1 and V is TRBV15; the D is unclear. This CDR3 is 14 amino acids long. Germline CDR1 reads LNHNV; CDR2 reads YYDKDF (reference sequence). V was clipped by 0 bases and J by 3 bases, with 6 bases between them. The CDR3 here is CATSREGSYNEQFF. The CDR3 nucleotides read TGTGCCACCAGCAGAGAAGGAAGCTACAATGAGCAGTTCTTC.

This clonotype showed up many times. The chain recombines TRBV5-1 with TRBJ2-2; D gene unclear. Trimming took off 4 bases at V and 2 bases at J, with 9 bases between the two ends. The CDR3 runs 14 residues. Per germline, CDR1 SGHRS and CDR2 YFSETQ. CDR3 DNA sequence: TGCGCCAGCAGCCCGGGCCCAAACACCGGGGAGCTGTTTTTT. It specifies CASSPGPNTGELFF.

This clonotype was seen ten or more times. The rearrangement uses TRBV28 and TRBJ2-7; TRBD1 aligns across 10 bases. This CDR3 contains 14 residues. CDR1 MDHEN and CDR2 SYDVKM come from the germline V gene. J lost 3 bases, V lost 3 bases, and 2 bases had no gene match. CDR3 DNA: TGTGCCAGCAGTTTGGACAGGGGGTTCTACGAGCAGTACTTC. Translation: CASSLDRGFYEQYF.

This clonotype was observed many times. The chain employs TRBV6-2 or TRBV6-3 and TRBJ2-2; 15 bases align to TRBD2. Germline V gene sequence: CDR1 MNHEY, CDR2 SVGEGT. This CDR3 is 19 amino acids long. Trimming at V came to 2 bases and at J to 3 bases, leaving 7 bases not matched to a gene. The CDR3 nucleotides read TGTGCCAGCAGTTACGCCGGACTAGCGGGGGGGCCGGACACCGGGGAGCTGTTTTTT. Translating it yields CASSYAGLAGGPDTGELFF.

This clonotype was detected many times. CDR3 nucleotides: TGTGCCAGCAGTGCCGGACTCAAAACGAATTCACCCCTCCACTTT. Its protein is CASSAGLKTNSPLHF. The rearrangement joins TRBV2 to TRBJ1-6, with D hard to call. V was clipped by 4 bases and J by 7 bases, with 14 bases between them. This CDR3 is built from 15 residues. The germline CDR1 and CDR2 sequences are SNHLY and FYNNEI.

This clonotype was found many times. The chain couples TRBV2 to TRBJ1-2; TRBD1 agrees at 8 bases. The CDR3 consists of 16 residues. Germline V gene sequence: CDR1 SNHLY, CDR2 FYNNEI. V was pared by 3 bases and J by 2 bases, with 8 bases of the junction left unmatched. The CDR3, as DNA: TGTGCCAGCAGTGAGGTGGGCAGGGGGCGCAACTATGGCTACACCTTC. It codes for CASSEVGRGRNYGYTF.

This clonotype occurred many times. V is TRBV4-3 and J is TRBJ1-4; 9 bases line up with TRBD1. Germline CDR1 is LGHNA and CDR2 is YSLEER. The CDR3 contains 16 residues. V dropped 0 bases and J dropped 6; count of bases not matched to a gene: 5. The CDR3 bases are TGCGCCAGCAGCCAAGAAACGGGACAGGGTTATGAAAAACTGTTTTTT. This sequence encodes CASSQETGQGYEKLFF.

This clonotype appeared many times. The CDR3 region is CASSLDTRQPQHF. DNA for the CDR3: TGTGCCAGCAGCCTGGACACGCGGCAGCCCCAGCATTTT. J is TRBJ1-5 and V is TRBV12-3 or TRBV12-4; D is perhaps TRBD1 (5 bases). With 6 bases removed from V and 7 bases from J, the gap between germline ends came to 13 bases. This CDR3 has 13 residues.

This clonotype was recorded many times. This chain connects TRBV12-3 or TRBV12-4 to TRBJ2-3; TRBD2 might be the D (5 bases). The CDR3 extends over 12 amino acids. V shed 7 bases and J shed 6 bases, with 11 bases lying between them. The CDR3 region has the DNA TGTGCCAGCACCACCCCGGGGGATACGCAGTATTTT. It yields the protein CASTTPGDTQYF.

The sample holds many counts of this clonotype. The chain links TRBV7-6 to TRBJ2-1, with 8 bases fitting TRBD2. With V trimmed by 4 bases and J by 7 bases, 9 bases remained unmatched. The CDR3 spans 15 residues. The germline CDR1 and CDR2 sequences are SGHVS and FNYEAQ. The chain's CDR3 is CASSSTSGGLNEQFF. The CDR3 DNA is TGTGCCAGCAGCTCAACTAGCGGAGGACTTAATGAGCAGTTCTTC.

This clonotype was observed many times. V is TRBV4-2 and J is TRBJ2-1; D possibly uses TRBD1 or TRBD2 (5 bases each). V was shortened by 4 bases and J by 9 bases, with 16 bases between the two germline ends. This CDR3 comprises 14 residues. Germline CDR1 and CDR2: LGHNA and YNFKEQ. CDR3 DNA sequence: TGTGCCAGCAGCCCAAAGAGGGGCCTCCCTGAGCAGTTCTTC. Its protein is CASSPKRGLPEQFF.

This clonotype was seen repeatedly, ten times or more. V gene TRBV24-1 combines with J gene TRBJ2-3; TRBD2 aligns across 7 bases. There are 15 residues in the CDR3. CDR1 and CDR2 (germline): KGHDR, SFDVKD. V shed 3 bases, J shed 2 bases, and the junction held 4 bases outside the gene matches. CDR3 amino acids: CATSDPRDYTDTQYF. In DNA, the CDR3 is TGTGCCACCAGTGATCCCCGGGACTACACAGATACGCAGTATTTT.

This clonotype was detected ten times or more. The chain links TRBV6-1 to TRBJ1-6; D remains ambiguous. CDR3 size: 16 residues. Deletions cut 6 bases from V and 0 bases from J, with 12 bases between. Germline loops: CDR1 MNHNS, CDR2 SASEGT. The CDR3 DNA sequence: TGTGCCAGCAGCTCCGTAAGGAGCTCCTATAATTCACCCCTCCACTTT. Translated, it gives CASSSVRSSYNSPLHF.

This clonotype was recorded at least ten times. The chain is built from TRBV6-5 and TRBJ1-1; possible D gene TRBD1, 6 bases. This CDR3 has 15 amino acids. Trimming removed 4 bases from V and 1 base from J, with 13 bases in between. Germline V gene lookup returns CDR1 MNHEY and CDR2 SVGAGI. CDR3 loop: CASSFTGIWNTEAFF. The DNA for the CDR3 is TGTGCCAGCAGTTTCACAGGGATTTGGAACACTGAAGCTTTCTTT.

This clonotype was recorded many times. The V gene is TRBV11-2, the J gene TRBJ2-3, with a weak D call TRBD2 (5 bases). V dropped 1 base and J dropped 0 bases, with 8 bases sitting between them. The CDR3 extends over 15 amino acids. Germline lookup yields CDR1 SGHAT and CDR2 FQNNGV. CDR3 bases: TGTGCCAGCAGCTTAGCGGGGATTAGCACAGATACGCAGTATTTT. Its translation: CASSLAGISTDTQYF. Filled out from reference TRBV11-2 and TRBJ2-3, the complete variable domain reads EAGVAQSPRYKIIEKRQSVAFWCNPISGHATLYWYQQILGQGPKLLIQFQNNGVVDDSQLPKDRFSAERLKGVDSTLKIQPAKLEDSAVYLCASSLAGISTDTQYFGPGTRLTVL.

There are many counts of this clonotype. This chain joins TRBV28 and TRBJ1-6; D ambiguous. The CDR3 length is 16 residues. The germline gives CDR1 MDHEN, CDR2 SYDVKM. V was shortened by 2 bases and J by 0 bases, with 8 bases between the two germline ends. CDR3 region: CASSLGSSSYNSPLHF. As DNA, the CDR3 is TGTGCCAGCAGTTTAGGCAGCAGCTCCTATAATTCACCCCTCCACTTT.

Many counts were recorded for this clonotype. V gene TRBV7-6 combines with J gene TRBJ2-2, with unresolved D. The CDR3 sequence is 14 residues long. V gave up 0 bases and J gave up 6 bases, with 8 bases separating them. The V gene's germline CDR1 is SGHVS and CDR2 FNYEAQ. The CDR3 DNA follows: TGTGCCAGCAGCTTAGCGCCCCGAGCCGGGGAGCTGTTTTTT. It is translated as CASSLAPRAGELFF.

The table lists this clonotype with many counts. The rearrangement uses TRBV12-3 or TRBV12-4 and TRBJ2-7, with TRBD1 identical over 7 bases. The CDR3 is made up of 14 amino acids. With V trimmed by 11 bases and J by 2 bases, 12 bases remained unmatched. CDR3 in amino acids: CAGYAGGKPYEQYF. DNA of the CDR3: TGTGCCGGATATGCAGGGGGTAAACCCTACGAGCAGTACTTC.

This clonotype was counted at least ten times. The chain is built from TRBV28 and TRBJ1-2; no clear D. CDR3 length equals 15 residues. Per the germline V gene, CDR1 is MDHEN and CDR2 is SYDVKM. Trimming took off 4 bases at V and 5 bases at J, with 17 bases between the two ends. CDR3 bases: TGTGCCAGCAGTTCGGGAGTAATAGCTATGTATGGCTACACCTTC. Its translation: CASSSGVIAMYGYTF.

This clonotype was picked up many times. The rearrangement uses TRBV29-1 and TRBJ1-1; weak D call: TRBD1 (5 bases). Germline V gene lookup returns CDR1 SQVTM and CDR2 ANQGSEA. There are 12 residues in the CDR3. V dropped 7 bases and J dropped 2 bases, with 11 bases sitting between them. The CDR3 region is CSGGLPNTEAFF. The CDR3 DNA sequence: TGCAGCGGGGGACTTCCAAACACTGAAGCTTTCTTT.